The 15 T cell receptor beta chains below come from one sample, sequenced in a study of T-cell reconstitution after alpha-beta-depleted transplantation in children (TCRdb year 2016). Library preparation used PCR. Instrument on record: Illumina HiSeq 2500. TCR libraries were prepared with molecular barcoding, using unique molecular identifiers to normalize TCRbeta repertoire quantification. TCRdb reran the public reads through fastp at Q25 and MiXCR, keeping productive beta chains. Rows are unified per CDR3 protein, each entry keeping the most common DNA and genes. The sample table shows 700,000 to 850,000 distinct CDR3 sequences, and 15% to 20% are seen once. The ten largest clones take up about 4.6% of the sample. The sample's treatment or condition label, in plain terms: allogeneic hematopoietic cell transplantation with graft depleted of TCRalphabeta T cells and CD19 B cells. Here the sequenced sample was PBMCs, mostly from graft donor cells, taken 360 days after TCRalphabeta/CD19-depleted stem cell transplant. The receptors come from a male patient younger than 18 who had a stem cell transplant for acute lymphoblastic leukemia, so the T cells may come from the graft donor.

This chain joins TRBV5-6 and TRBJ2-3, with 7 bases aligning to TRBD2. Germline V gene sequence: CDR1 SGHDT, CDR2 YYEEEE. V lost 4 bases, J lost 4 bases, and 12 bases stayed unmatched. The CDR3 runs 16 residues. The CDR3 reads CASSPLTGRQPDTQYF. CDR3 sequence (DNA): TGTGCCAGCAGCCCCCTCACCGGGAGGCAACCAGATACGCAGTATTTT.

The rearrangement joins TRBV20-1 to TRBJ2-7; D could derive from TRBD1 or TRBD2 (5 bases each). CDR3 length: 15 residues. Germline assignment: CDR1 DFQATT and CDR2 SNEGSKA (reference sequence). The V end lost 5 bases, the J end lost 1 base, and 18 bases lay between the germline ends. The CDR3 sequence is CSAHTPGPKSYEQYF. Written as DNA, the CDR3 is TGCAGTGCTCATACACCGGGACCGAAGTCCTACGAGCAGTACTTC.

The CDR3 spells CASSQKGGSEQFF. Written as DNA, the CDR3 is TGTGCCAGCAGCCAAAAGGGCGGGAGCGAGCAGTTCTTC. The gene calls are TRBV3-1 and TRBJ2-1; TRBD2 aligns across 7 bases. The V gene's germline CDR1 is LGHDT and CDR2 YNNKEL (reference sequence). Germline trimming cut 2 bases from V and 10 bases from J; bases unmatched to any gene: 5. This CDR3 has 13 residues.

This clonotype was recorded at least ten times. This chain joins TRBV5-1 and TRBJ2-1; possibly TRBD2 for D (5 bases). The CDR3 loop spans 16 amino acids. V was clipped by 0 bases and J by 1 base, with 11 bases between them. Germline assignment: CDR1 SGHRS and CDR2 YFSETQ. CDR3 residues: CASSLVGLDSYNEQFF. The CDR3 region has the DNA TGCGCCAGCAGCTTGGTCGGACTGGATTCCTACAATGAGCAGTTCTTC.

The chain links TRBV7-9 to TRBJ2-7, with D uncertain. V dropped 8 bases and J dropped 0 bases, with 17 bases sitting between them. There are 15 residues in the CDR3. Per germline, CDR1 SEHNR and CDR2 FQNEAQ (reference sequence). The CDR3 loop reads CASGLGLGNSYEQYF. The CDR3, as DNA: TGTGCCAGCGGCCTGGGGTTGGGTAACTCCTACGAGCAGTACTTC.

The sample holds many counts of this clonotype. The chain uses TRBV14 and TRBJ2-1; 9 bases are shared with TRBD1. The J segment lost 7 bases and the V segment lost 2 bases, leaving 3 bases of the junction unmatched. Germline V lookup: CDR1 SGHDN, CDR2 FVKESK. CDR3 length: 14 residues. CDR3 DNA sequence: TGTGCCAGCAGCCAAAACAGGGGGCGAAATGAGCAGTTCTTC. Translating gives CASSQNRGRNEQFF.

This clonotype has a handful of counts. The chain recombines TRBV20-1 with TRBJ2-5; the match to TRBD2 covers 12 bases. Germline V gene sequence: CDR1 DFQATT, CDR2 SNEGSKA (reference sequence). The V and J ends lost 4 bases and 6 bases, in that order; junction bases with no gene match: 6. This CDR3 contains 14 residues. The CDR3 nucleotides read TGCAGTGCTACAGGACTAGCGGGACCGAAGACCCAGTACTTC. Its translation: CSATGLAGPKTQYF.

The gene calls are TRBV19 and TRBJ2-5; perhaps D is TRBD1 or TRBD2 (5 bases each). V lost 7 bases and J 0 bases, leaving 15 bases between the germline ends. The CDR3 consists of 15 residues. Germline V CDR1 and CDR2: LNHDA, SQIVND (reference sequence). The CDR3 region is CASTPTGTYQETQYF. In DNA form, the CDR3 reads TGTGCCAGTACCCCGACTGGGACGTACCAAGAGACCCAGTACTTC.

This clonotype was observed a few times. This chain joins TRBV20-1 and TRBJ2-7; 10 nucleotides align to TRBD2. The CDR3 runs 14 residues. V lost 6 bases to trimming and J lost 0 bases; unmatched junction nucleotides: 5. CDR1 is DFQATT and CDR2 is SNEGSKA in the germline V gene (reference sequence). The CDR3 DNA reads as TGCAGTGCGGGCCCTAGCGGGAGCTCCTACGAGCAGTACTTC. Amino acid sequence: CSAGPSGSSYEQYF.

The chain employs TRBV18 and TRBJ2-1; tentatively, D is TRBD1 (6 bases). Germline-derived CDR1 and CDR2 are KGHSH and LQKENI. The ends were cut back, 3 bases at V and 6 bases at J, with 12 bases in the middle. The CDR3 covers 14 residues. In nucleotides, the CDR3 is TGTGCCAGCTCACCTACAGGGTTTGGCAATGAGCAGTTCTTC. As protein: CASSPTGFGNEQFF. Full variable domain (missing parts from reference TRBV18 and TRBJ2-1): NAGVMQNPRHLVRRRGQEARLRCSPMKGHSHVYWYRQLPEEGLKFMVYLQKENIIDESGMPKERFSAEFPKEGPSILRIQQVVRGDSAAYFCASSPTGFGNEQFFGPGTRLTVL.

This chain joins TRBV9 and TRBJ2-1, with TRBD1 matching over 7 bases. CDR3 size: 14 residues. The germline gives CDR1 SGDLS, CDR2 YYNGEE. The junction had 7 bases not matched to a gene; V was cut back by 0 bases and J by 10 bases. CDR3 region: CASSVAPGGREQFF. CDR3 in DNA: TGTGCCAGCAGCGTAGCTCCAGGGGGAAGGGAGCAGTTCTTC. The entire variable domain, with the rest obtained from reference TRBV9 and TRBJ2-1, is as follows: DSGVTQTPKHLITATGQRVTLRCSPRSGDLSVYWYQQSLDQGLQFLIQYYNGEERAKGNILERFSAQQFPDLHSELNLSSLELGDSALYFCASSVAPGGREQFFGPGTRLTVL.

The V and J genes are TRBV12-3 or TRBV12-4 and TRBJ1-3; D ambiguous. CDR3 length: 14 amino acids. The V gene lost 5 bases and the J gene lost 0 bases, with 8 bases spanning the gap. Written as DNA, the CDR3 is TGTGCCAGCAGTGATATGAGCTCTGGAAACACCATATATTTT. This gives the protein CASSDMSSGNTIYF.

This clonotype was counted at least ten times. The chain employs TRBV29-1 and TRBJ2-1, with no clear D. V was pared by 8 bases and J by 4 bases, with 12 bases between. This CDR3 has 12 residues. In germline, CDR1 is SQVTM, CDR2 ANQGSEA. In DNA form, the CDR3 reads TGCAGCACCCGGGTTGTATACAATGAGCAGTTCTTC. Residues: CSTRVVYNEQFF.

In its sample, this clonotype was seen a few times. V usage is TRBV29-1 and J usage is TRBJ2-1, with 7 nucleotides matching TRBD1. The ends lost 7 bases at V and 6 bases at J; junction bases unmatched: 9. In germline, CDR1 is SQVTM, CDR2 ANQGSEA. The length of the CDR3 is 13 residues. The CDR3 region has the DNA TGCAGCGCTGTGACAGGGATCGGCAATGAGCAGTTCTTC. Encoded protein: CSAVTGIGNEQFF.

This clonotype was seen a few times. The V gene is TRBV5-1, the J gene TRBJ2-7; 7 bases line up with TRBD2. Germline V lookup: CDR1 SGHRS, CDR2 YFSETQ. This CDR3 region has 15 residues. With V trimmed by 4 bases and J by 2 bases, 9 bases remained unmatched. The CDR3 here is CASSVWLAATYEQYF. The DNA of the CDR3 is TGCGCCAGCAGCGTGTGGCTAGCGGCCACCTACGAGCAGTACTTC.